This T cell receptor beta chain was identified during a study of beta chain features in type 1 diabetes. Study at large: There were 107,917,701 sorted cells examined across all samples.

All of the isolated RNA was reverse transcribed, so expressed TCRB transcripts were sequenced. Assay used: immunoSEQ multiplex PCR; TCRdb lists only in-frame clones, some missing. The sample consists of about 160,000 clones, approximately 8.7% of them appearing once. Details on this clone: Its matching antigen is unknown.

Sorting that relied on CD45RO/CCR7/CD25/CD127/CD95/CD27 yielded CD4+ naive, central memory, regulatory and stem cell-like memory cells. Overall study results and limits: People with Type 1 diabetes carried modestly yet significantly shorter TCRB CDR3s in all four CD4+ subsets. Any HLA-type effect on TCRB rearrangement remained unresolved here. Cells carrying high TCR expression could end up over-represented when cDNA is sequenced.

Input material: central memory CD4+ T cells from blood. The sequence was collected from a woman in her thirties with type 1 diabetes.

CDR3 amino acids: CASSWISDRANHGYTF. In nucleotides, the CDR3 is TGTGCCAGCAGCTGGATCTCCGACAGGGCAAACCATGGCTACACCTTC. The gene calls are TRBV11-1 and TRBJ1-2, with 7 bases aligning to TRBD1. Germline CDR1 is SGHAT and CDR2 is FQDESV (reference sequence). Trimming removed 4 bases from V and 6 bases from J; junction bases left unmatched: 14. The CDR3 has 16 residues.